This T cell receptor beta chain was captured in a study of T cell responses to AZD1222 COVID-19 vaccine. Turning to the study itself: Both about-4-week and about-12-week second-dose recipients were combined. Study findings and constraints: Following two doses of AZD1222, Spike-specific TCR breadth and depth rose. Among the donors, most were white British and more were female, and clonal diversity was possibly underestimated.

As to this clone: The antigen is undetermined.

Trimming removed 4 bases from V and 2 bases from J, with 17 bases in between. Per the germline V gene, CDR1 is SGHTS and CDR2 is YDEGEE. This CDR3 contains 16 residues. Sequencing was performed with immunoSEQ multiplex PCR; in TCRdb, only in-frame clones are kept and a portion is missing. The top ten clones hold around 7.7% of a sample with about 85,000 clones, 86% of them seen once. The material was peripheral blood, obtained on day 0 of AZD1222 vaccination. The clonotype was recovered from an adult in good health. The chain employs TRBV5-8 and TRBJ2-3, with D possibly being TRBD1 or TRBD2 (6 bases each). For the CDR3, the DNA is TGTGCCAGCAGCCGGGGGCTAGCGTCCGACACAGATACGCAGTATTTT. Translating gives CASSRGLASDTDTQYF. The full variable domain, rest sourced from reference TRBV5-8 and TRBJ2-3, is EAGVTQSPTHLIKTRGQQATLRCSPISGHTSVYWYQQALGLGLQFLLWYDEGEERNRGNFPPRFSGRQFPNYSSELNVNALELEDSALYLCASSRGLASDTDTQYFGPGTRLTVL.